Following are 5 T cell receptor beta chains from one sample sequenced in a study of T cells in Graves' hyperthyroidism and ophthalmopathy. TCR beta CDR3 sequences were amplified from RNA transcripts. Initially, a first-round RT-PCR of the TCR CDR3 employed the HTBI primer set. TCRdb called the multiplex PCR reads again in MiXCR, with one record for every CDR3 protein. The sample includes hundreds of thousands of distinct CDR3 sequences, 15% to 20% of them seen just once. The sample was blood. These receptors originate from a woman aged 18-30 years with Graves' hyperthyroidism.

This clonotype was seen at least ten times. The chain joins TRBV12-3 or TRBV12-4 to TRBJ2-1, with TRBD2 identical over 9 bases. With 6 bases clipped from V and 0 bases from J, the junction kept 3 bases outside the gene matches. CDR3 length equals 15 residues. The chain's CDR3 is CASSSSGASYNEQFF. The CDR3 DNA sequence: TGTGCCAGCAGCTCTAGCGGGGCCTCCTACAATGAGCAGTTCTTC.

The gene calls are TRBV5-1 and TRBJ1-6; TRBD1 matches at 8 bases. The CDR3 loop spans 15 amino acids. Losses at the gene ends were 0 bases for V and 4 bases for J; bases not matched to a gene: 0. CDR1 and CDR2 from the germline V gene are SGHRS and YFSETQ. CDR3 coding DNA: TGCGCCAGCAGCTTGGGACAGGGGTATAATTCACCCCTCCACTTT. It is translated as CASSLGQGYNSPLHF.

This chain links TRBV28 with TRBJ2-1, with D possibly matching TRBD2 (6 bases). V dropped 8 bases and J dropped 0 bases, with 26 bases sitting between them. From germline, CDR1 is MDHEN and CDR2 SYDVKM. The CDR3 runs 19 residues. The CDR3: CASSPSISGGGVSYNEQFF. The CDR3 DNA follows: TGTGCCAGCTCACCATCAATTAGCGGAGGCGGGGTCTCCTACAATGAGCAGTTCTTC. Drawing the rest from reference TRBV28 and TRBJ2-1, the complete variable domain is DVKVTQSSRYLVKRTGEKVFLECVQDMDHENMFWYRQDPGLGLRLIYFSYDVKMKEKGDIPEGYSVSREKKERFSLILESASTNQTSMYLCASSPSISGGGVSYNEQFFGPGTRLTVL.

V and J are TRBV4-1 and TRBJ2-7; the match to TRBD1 covers 8 bases. The V segment lost 5 bases and the J segment 3 bases; nucleotides outside the gene matches: 6. This CDR3 is 14 amino acids long. Germline loops: CDR1 MGHRA, CDR2 YSYEKL. CDR3 in amino acids: CASSAPGGRYEQYF. The CDR3, as DNA: TGCGCCAGCAGCGCGCCAGGGGGCCGCTACGAGCAGTACTTC.

The table lists this clonotype with a few counts. The chain links TRBV19 to TRBJ1-3, with a possible D match to TRBD1 (5 bases). The CDR3 contains 13 residues. Germline V lookup: CDR1 LNHDA, CDR2 SQIVND (reference sequence). The V end lost 6 bases, the J end lost 1 base, and 7 bases lay between the germline ends. The CDR3 sequence is CASSRVSGNTIYF. CDR3 coding DNA: TGTGCCAGTAGCAGGGTATCTGGAAACACCATATATTTT. Variable domain in full (rest from reference TRBV19 and TRBJ1-3): DGGITQSPKYLFRKEGQNVTLSCEQNLNHDAMYWYRQDPGQGLRLIYYSQIVNDFQKGDIAEGYSVSREKKESFPLTVTSAQKNPTAFYLCASSRVSGNTIYFGEGSWLTVV.